This is a list of T cell receptor beta chains from one sample in a study of blood T cell repertoires in COVID-19. Some clones are missing from TCRdb's copy, which holds only in-frame ones; the method was immunoSEQ multiplex PCR. The table includes 190,000 or so clones, about 85% detected once. The specimen was peripheral blood. The receptor source for this set is a woman at least 80 years old with acute or convalescent COVID-19. CDR3s include the opening cysteine and the closing phenylalanine or tryptophan. A D gene is named only where the DNA matches it firmly. A row's size may be missing; if present it is once, few, many or a size class.

clone_size d_call j_call v_call cdr3_nt cdr3_aa
- - TRBJ1-1 TRBV30 TGTGCCTGGAGACCCTCGACGGGACTCCCGGAGGTTGCTGAAGCTTTCTTT CAWRPSTGLPEVAEAFF
- - TRBJ1-2 TRBV12-3/TRBV12-4 TGTGCCAGCAGTTTAGGAGCTAGGGGCTACACCTTC CASSLGARGYTF
- TRBD2 TRBJ2-1 TRBV11-1 TGTGCCAGCAGCTTAGAAGGGGCGGGAGCGATCGATGAGCAGTTCTTC CASSLEGAGAIDEQFF
- - TRBJ1-1 TRBV18 TGTGCCAGCTCACCCGACGGGGGGGCGAGAACTGAAGCTTTCTTT CASSPDGGARTEAFF
once TRBD1 TRBJ1-1 TRBV19 TGTGCCAGTACCCCTGGCAGGGGGCGAAGGACTGAAGCTTTCTTT CASTPGRGRRTEAFF
- TRBD1 TRBJ1-1 TRBV6-2/TRBV6-3 TGTGCCAGCAGCGAAACAGGGGGCGCAGGGACTGAAGCTTTCTTT CASSETGGAGTEAFF
- TRBD2 TRBJ2-3 TRBV11-2 TGTGCCAGCAGCTTAAGCGGGGGGAACACAGATACGCAGTATTTT CASSLSGGNTDTQYF
once TRBD2 TRBJ2-2 TRBV7-2 TGTGCCAGCATAAGGGGCGCGGGGGGGACCGGGGAGCTGTTTTTT CASIRGAGGTGELFF
few - TRBJ1-3 TRBV29-1 TGCAGCGCACAAACAGGGCTCGGAAACACCATATATTTT CSAQTGLGNTIYF
- - TRBJ1-1 TRBV12-3/TRBV12-4 TGTGCCAGCAGTTTTCGCGCCGGGACTGAAGCTTTCTTT CASSFRAGTEAFF
once TRBD1 TRBJ2-5 TRBV5-1 TGCGCCAGCAGCTCCCGGGACAGGGGGAGAGAGACCCAGTACTTC CASSSRDRGRETQYF
once - TRBJ2-7 TRBV24-1 TGTGCCACCAGTGACCCCCGGGACACCCCGACCTACGAGCAGTACTTC CATSDPRDTPTYEQYF
- - TRBJ1-3 TRBV4-2 TGTGCCAGCAGCCAAGTCCGGGGTATGAGAAACACCATATATTTT CASSQVRGMRNTIYF
- - TRBJ2-1 TRBV2 TGTGCCAGCAGCTTCTTGAGGGGGGGTCAGTTCTTC CASSFLRGGQFF
- TRBD1 TRBJ1-2 TRBV4-1 TGCGCCAGCAGCCAAGTTACAGGGGCGGGTGGCTACACCTTC CASSQVTGAGGYTF
- TRBD2 TRBJ2-1 TRBV10-3 TGTGCCATCAGTGTTAGCGGGGGGGCGAGTGAGCAGTTCTTC CAISVSGGASEQFF
- TRBD1 TRBJ1-2 TRBV6-4 TGTGCCAGCAGACAAGTCCGCCTCCGGACAGGGAGTTCTAACTATGGCTACACCTTC CASRQVRLRTGSSNYGYTF
- - TRBJ1-2 TRBV11-2 TGTGCCAGCAGCTTAGCCCCGACAGGTTATGGCTACACCTTC CASSLAPTGYGYTF
- TRBD1 TRBJ1-6 TRBV6-4 TGTGCCAGCAGTGAACCTGGACAGGGCGAGAGGGAACCCCTCCACTTT CASSEPGQGEREPLHF
- - TRBJ1-1 TRBV20-1 TGCAGTGCTAGTAAGGTGGTCGGGGCTGAAGCTTTCTTT CSASKVVGAEAFF
few - TRBJ2-6 TRBV27 TGTGCCAGCACGAGGGGGGGCGCTGGGGCCAACGTCCTGACTTTC CASTRGGAGANVLTF
- - TRBJ1-1 TRBV5-4 TGTGCCAGCAGCTCCTCGGCGGGGTTGACTGAAGCTTTCTTT CASSSSAGLTEAFF
- - TRBJ1-6 TRBV19 TGTGCCACTTCGAGCTCCTATAATTCACCCCTCCACTTT CATSSSYNSPLHF
- TRBD2 TRBJ2-7 TRBV7-9 TGTGCCAGCAGCCCCCCCGGAGCGGGACTATCCTACGAGCAGTACTTC CASSPPGAGLSYEQYF
- - TRBJ2-7 TRBV5-4 TGTGCCAGCAGCTTGGGGGCGGACTCGAGCTACGAGCAGTACTTC CASSLGADSSYEQYF
few - TRBJ2-6 TRBV21-1 TGTGCCAGCAGCATCCAGGGAAAAGGGGCCAACGTCCTGACTTTC CASSIQGKGANVLTF
- TRBD1 TRBJ1-5 TRBV5-1 TGCGCCAGCAGCTTGGGGACAGGGGGTAATCAGCCCCAGCATTTT CASSLGTGGNQPQHF
- - TRBJ1-2 TRBV19 TGTGCCAGTAGTACGGACAGCCGGAACTATGGCTACACCTTC CASSTDSRNYGYTF
- TRBD2 TRBJ2-3 TRBV10-3 TGTGCCATCAGCGTAGCGGGGGGAGGAGATACGCAGTATTTT CAISVAGGGDTQYF
once TRBD1 TRBJ2-7 TRBV20-1 TGCAGTGCTGGGACAGTCAGGGAGCAGTACTTC CSAGTVREQYF
- TRBD2 TRBJ2-7 TRBV30 TGTGCCCAGCGGACTAGCGGGAGTTACGAGCAGTACTTC CAQRTSGSYEQYF
once TRBD1 TRBJ1-1 TRBV5-1 TGCGCCAGCAGCGCCCGACAGGGGAAGGACACTGAAGCTTTCTTT CASSARQGKDTEAFF
- - TRBJ2-1 TRBV24-1 TGTGCCACCAGTGACCCCCTAGAGGGACTCTCCTACAATGAGCAGTTCTTC CATSDPLEGLSYNEQFF
- - TRBJ1-2 TRBV30 TGTGCCGAGTCCCGTAACTATGGCTACACCTTC CAESRNYGYTF
- TRBD1 TRBJ2-2 TRBV24-1 TGTGCCACCAGTGATCCCGGGACAGGGGACACCGGGGAGCTGTTTTTT CATSDPGTGDTGELFF
- TRBD2 TRBJ2-1 TRBV11-3 TGTGCCAGCAGCTCCGGACTAGCGGGGAATGAGCAGTTCTTC CASSSGLAGNEQFF
- - TRBJ1-4 TRBV5-8 TGTGCCAGCAGCTTGAACAGCTTTAATGAAAAACTGTTTTTT CASSLNSFNEKLFF
- TRBD2 TRBJ2-1 TRBV9 TGTGCCAGCACGGCCCTAGCGGGGAATGAGCAGTTCTTC CASTALAGNEQFF
- - TRBJ1-2 TRBV6-5 TGTGCCAGCAGGGACAGCTATGACTATGGCTACACCTTC CASRDSYDYGYTF
- TRBD1 TRBJ2-3 TRBV19 TGTGCCAGTAGTACCGGACAGGGGACAGATACGCAGTATTTT CASSTGQGTDTQYF
- - TRBJ2-5 TRBV7-9 TGTGCCAGTAATAGGGGCAGGAGCCAAGAGACCCAGTACTTC CASNRGRSQETQYF
- TRBD1 TRBJ2-7 TRBV12-3/TRBV12-4 TGTGCCAGCGAAGACAGGGGTGAGAAGGAGCAGTACTTC CASEDRGEKEQYF
once TRBD1 TRBJ1-1 TRBV5-1 TGCGCCAGCAGAAACCGACAGGGGATCGCTGAAGCTTTCTTT CASRNRQGIAEAFF
- TRBD1 TRBJ1-1 TRBV27 TGTGCCAGCACCGAACTCCAGGGGGATGGTGAAGCTTTCTTT CASTELQGDGEAFF
- - TRBJ1-1 TRBV11-1 TGTGCCAGCAGTCAAGACAGGTTCACTGAAGCTTTCTTT CASSQDRFTEAFF
- TRBD1 TRBJ2-7 TRBV6-2/TRBV6-3 TGTGCCAGCAGCCGAGACAGGGTAAGGGAGCAGTACTTC CASSRDRVREQYF